Detailed here is one T cell receptor (beta chain). As yet, its antigen is unknown. The sample comes from a study of cytomegalovirus exposure and HLA in healthy donors. Study overall: An analysis done earlier identified 100 million to 140 million unique TCR beta sequences from approximately 200 million T cells.

Between the trimmed V and J ends, which lost 4 bases and 1 base, there was a span of 11 bases. This CDR3 spans 14 amino acids. The V gene's germline CDR1 is SGHNT and CDR2 YYREEE (reference sequence). Study results and limitations: TCR beta V- and J-gene trimming was later associated with a missense DCLRE1C variant. Presence/absence analyses rested on an assumption that sequencing depth was roughly uniform across donors. It was approximately 150 TCR beta chains that were listed as cytomegalovirus-associated.

PCR involved 60 Vbeta and 13 Jbeta primers. Clones were sequenced by immunoSEQ multiplex PCR, and TCRdb holds only the in-frame ones, with some missing. Its table lists some 82,000 clones. Input material: PBMCs. The chain has TRBV5-4 and TRBJ1-1, with unresolved D. This receptor was taken from a woman aged 25-40 years in good health and CMV-seronegative. This CDR3 is CASSPGMKNTEAFF. CDR3 nucleotide sequence: TGTGCCAGCAGCCCCGGTATGAAGAACACTGAAGCTTTCTTT.